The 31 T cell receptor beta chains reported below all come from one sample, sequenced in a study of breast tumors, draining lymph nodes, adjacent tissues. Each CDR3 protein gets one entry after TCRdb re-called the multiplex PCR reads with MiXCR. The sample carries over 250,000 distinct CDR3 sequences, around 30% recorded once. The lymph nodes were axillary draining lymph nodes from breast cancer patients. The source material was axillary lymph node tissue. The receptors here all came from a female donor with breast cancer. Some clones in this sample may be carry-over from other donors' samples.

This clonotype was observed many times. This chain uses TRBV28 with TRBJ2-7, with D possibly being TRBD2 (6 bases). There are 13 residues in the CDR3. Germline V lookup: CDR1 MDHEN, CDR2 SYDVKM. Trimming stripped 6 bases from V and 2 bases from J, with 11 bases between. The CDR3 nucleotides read TGTGCCAGCAGGCTAGCGCCCACCTACGAGCAGTACTTC. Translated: CASRLAPTYEQYF.

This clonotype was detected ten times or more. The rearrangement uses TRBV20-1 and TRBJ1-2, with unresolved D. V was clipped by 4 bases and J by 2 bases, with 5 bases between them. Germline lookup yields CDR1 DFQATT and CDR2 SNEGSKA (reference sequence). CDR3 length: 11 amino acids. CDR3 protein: CSAMQNYGYTF. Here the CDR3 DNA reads TGCAGTGCTATGCAAAACTATGGCTACACCTTC.

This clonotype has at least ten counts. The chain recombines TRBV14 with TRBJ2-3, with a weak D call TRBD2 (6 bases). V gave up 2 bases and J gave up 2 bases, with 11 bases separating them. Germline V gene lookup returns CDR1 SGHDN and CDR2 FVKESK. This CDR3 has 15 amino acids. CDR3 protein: CASSQRSGSTDTQYF. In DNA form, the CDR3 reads TGTGCCAGCAGCCAAAGGAGCGGGTCCACAGATACGCAGTATTTT. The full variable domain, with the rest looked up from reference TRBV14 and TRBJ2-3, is EAGVTQFPSHSVIEKGQTVTLRCDPISGHDNLYWYRRVMGKEIKFLLHFVKESKQDESGMPNNRFLAERTGGTYSTLKVQPAELEDSGVYFCASSQRSGSTDTQYFGPGTRLTVL.

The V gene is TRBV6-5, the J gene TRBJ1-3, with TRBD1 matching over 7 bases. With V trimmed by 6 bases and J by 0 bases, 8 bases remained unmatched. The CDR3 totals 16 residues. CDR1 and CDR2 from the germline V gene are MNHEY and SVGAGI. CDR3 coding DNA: TGTGCCAGCAGGTCGACAGGGTTCCCCTCTGGAAACACCATATATTTT. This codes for CASRSTGFPSGNTIYF.

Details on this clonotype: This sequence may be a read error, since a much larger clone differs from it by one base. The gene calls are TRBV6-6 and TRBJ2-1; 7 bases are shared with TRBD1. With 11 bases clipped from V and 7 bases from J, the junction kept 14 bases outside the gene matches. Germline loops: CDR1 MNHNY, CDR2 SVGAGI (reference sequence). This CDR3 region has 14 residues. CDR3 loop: CASRGTSQGNEQFF. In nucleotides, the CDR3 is TGTGCCTCCAGGGGGACATCACAAGGGAATGAGCAGTTCTTC.

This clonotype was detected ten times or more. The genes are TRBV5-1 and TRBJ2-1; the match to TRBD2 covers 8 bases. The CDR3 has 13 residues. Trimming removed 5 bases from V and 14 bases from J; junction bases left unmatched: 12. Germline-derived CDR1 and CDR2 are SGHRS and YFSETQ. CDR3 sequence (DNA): TGCGCCAGCAGTATGTCCCAGGAGCGGGAGAAGTTCTTC. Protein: CASSMSQEREKFF.

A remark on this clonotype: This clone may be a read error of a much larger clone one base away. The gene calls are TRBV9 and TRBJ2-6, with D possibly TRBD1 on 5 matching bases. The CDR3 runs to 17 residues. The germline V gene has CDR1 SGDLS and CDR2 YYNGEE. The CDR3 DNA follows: TGTGCCAGCAGCCCCGAACTCCAGGGTTCTGGGGCCACCGTCCTGACTTTC. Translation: CASSPELQGSGATVLTF.

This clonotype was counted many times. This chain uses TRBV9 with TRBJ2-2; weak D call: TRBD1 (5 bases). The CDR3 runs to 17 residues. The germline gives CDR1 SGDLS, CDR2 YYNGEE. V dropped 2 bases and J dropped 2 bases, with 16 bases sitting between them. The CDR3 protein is CASSVPRQGSNTGELFF. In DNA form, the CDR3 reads TGTGCCAGCAGCGTCCCACGCCAGGGATCCAACACCGGGGAGCTGTTTTTT. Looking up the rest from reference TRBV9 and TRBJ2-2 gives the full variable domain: DSGVTQTPKHLITATGQRVTLRCSPRSGDLSVYWYQQSLDQGLQFLIQYYNGEERAKGNILERFSAQQFPDLHSELNLSSLELGDSALYFCASSVPRQGSNTGELFFGEGSRLTVL.

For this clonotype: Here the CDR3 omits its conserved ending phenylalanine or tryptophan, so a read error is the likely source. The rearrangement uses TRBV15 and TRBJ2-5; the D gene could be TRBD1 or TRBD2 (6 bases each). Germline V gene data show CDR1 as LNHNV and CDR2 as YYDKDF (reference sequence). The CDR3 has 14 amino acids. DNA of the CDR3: TGTACCACCAGCAGAGCCAGGGGAGGTGAGACCCAGTACTCC. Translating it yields CTTSRARGGETQYS.

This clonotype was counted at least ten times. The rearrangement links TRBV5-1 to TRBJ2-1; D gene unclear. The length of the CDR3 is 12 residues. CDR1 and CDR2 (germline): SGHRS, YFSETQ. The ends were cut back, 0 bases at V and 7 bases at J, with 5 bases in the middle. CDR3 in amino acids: CASSLARNEQFF. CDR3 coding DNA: TGCGCCAGCAGCTTGGCCAGGAATGAGCAGTTCTTC.

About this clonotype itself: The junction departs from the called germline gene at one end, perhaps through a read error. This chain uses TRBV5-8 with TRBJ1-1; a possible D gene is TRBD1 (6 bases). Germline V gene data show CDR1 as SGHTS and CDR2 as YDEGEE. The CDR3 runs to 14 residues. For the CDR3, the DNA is TGTGCCAGCAGCTTGTTAGCTTCAGGGGCAGAAGCTTGCTTT. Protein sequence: CASSLLASGAEACF.

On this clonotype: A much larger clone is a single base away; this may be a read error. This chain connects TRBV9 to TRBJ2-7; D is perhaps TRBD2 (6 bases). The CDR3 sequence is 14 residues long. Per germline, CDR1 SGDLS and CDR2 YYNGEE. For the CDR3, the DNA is TGTGCCAGCAGCGTAGGAGGGGACTCTTACGAGCAGTCCTTC. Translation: CASSVGGDSYEQSF. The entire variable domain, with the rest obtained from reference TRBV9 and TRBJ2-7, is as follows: DSGVTQTPKHLITATGQRVTLRCSPRSGDLSVYWYQQSLDQGLQFLIQYYNGEERAKGNILERFSAQQFPDLHSELNLSSLELGDSALYFCASSVGGDSYEQSFGPGTRLTVT.

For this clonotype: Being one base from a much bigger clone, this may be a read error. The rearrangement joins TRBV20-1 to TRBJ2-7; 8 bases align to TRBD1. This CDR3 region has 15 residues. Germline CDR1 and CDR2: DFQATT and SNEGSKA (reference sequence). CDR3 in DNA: TGCAGTGCTAGTCAGGGACAGGCCCCCTCCTACGAGCGGTACTTC. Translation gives CSASQGQAPSYERYF.

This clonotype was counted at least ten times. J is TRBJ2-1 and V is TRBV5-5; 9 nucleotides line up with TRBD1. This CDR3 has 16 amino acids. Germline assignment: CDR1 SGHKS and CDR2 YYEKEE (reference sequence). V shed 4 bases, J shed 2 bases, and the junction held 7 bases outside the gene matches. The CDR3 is CASSHGTGIPYNEQFF. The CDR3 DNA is TGTGCCAGCAGCCACGGGACAGGGATCCCCTACAATGAGCAGTTCTTC.

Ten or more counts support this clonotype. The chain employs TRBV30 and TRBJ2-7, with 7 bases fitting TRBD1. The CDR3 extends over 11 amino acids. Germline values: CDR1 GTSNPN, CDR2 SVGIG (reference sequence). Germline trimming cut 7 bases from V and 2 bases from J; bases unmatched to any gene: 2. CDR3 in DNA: TGTGCCTCAACAGGGGCCTACGAGCAGTACTTC. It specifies CASTGAYEQYF.

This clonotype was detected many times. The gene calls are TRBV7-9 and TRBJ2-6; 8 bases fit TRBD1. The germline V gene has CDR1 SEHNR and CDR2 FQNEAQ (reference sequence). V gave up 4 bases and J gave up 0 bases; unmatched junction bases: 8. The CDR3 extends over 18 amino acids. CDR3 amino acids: CASSSIGQGYSGANVLTF. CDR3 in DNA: TGTGCCAGCAGCTCGATAGGACAGGGCTACTCTGGGGCCAACGTCCTGACTTTC.

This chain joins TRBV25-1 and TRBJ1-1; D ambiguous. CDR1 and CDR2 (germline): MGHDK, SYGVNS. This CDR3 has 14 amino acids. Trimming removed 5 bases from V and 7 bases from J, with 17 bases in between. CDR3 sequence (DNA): TGTGCCAGCAGTCAGACAACGCCCATGGGTGAAGCTTTCTTT. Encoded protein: CASSQTTPMGEAFF.

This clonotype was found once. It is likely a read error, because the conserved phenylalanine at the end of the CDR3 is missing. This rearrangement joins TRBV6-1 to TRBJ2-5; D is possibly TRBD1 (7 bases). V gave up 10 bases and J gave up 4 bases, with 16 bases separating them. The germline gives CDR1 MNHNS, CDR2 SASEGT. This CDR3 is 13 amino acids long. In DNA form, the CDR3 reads TGTGCCACCAGGGGGGATGGTGCAGAGACCCAGTACCTC. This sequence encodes CATRGDGAETQYL.

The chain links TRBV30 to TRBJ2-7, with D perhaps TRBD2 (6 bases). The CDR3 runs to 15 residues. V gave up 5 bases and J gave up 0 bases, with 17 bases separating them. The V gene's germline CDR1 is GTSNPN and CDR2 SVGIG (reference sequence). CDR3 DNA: TGTGCCTGGGAGAGGGTGGCGGGGCTCTCCTACGAGCAGTACTTC. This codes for CAWERVAGLSYEQYF.

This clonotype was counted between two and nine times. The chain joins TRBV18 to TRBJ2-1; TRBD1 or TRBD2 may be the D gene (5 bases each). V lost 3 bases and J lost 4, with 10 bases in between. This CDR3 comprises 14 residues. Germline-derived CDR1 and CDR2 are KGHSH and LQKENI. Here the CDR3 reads CASSPRDVYNEQFF. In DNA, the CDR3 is TGTGCCAGCTCACCGAGGGACGTTTACAATGAGCAGTTCTTC.

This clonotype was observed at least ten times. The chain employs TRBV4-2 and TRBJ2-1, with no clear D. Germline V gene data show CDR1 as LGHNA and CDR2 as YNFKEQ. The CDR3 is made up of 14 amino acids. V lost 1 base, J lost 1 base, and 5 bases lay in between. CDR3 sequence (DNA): TGTGCCAGCAGCCAAGGACTGTCCTACAATGAGCAGTTCTTC. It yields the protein CASSQGLSYNEQFF.

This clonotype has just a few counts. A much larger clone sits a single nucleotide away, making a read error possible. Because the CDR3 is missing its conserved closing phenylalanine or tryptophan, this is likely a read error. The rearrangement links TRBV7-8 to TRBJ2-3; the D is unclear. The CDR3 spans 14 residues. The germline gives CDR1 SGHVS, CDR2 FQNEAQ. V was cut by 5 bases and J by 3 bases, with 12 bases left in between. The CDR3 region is CASSPDGRTDTQYL. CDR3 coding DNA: TGTGCCAGCAGCCCGGACGGAAGAACAGATACGCAGTATCTT.

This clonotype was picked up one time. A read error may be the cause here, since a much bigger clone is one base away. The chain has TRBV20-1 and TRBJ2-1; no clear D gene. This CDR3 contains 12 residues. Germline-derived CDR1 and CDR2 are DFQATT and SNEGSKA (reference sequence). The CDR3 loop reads CSARSSYNEPFF. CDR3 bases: TGCAGTGCTAGGAGCTCCTACAATGAGCCGTTCTTC.

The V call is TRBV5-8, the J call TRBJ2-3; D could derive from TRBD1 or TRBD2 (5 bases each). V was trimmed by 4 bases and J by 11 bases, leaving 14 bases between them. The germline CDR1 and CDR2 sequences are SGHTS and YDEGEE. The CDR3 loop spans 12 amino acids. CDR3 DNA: TGTGCCAGCAGCCGGGGCCCCAATGAGCAGTATTTT. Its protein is CASSRGPNEQYF.

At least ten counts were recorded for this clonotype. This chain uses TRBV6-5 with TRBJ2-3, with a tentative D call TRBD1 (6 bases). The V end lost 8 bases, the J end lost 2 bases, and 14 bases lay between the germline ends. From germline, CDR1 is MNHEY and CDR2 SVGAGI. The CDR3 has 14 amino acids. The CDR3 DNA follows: TGTGCCAGCGCCTCCGGACAGCACACAGATACGCAGTATTTT. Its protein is CASASGQHTDTQYF.

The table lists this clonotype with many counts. The CDR3, as DNA: TGCAGTGCTACTTCGGTTTCGGGAAACACCATATATTTT. This sequence encodes CSATSVSGNTIYF. The chain has TRBV20-1 and TRBJ1-3; the D is unclear. The V and J ends lost 4 bases and 4 bases respectively, with 11 bases between them. CDR3 length equals 13 residues. Germline V gene lookup returns CDR1 DFQATT and CDR2 SNEGSKA (reference sequence).

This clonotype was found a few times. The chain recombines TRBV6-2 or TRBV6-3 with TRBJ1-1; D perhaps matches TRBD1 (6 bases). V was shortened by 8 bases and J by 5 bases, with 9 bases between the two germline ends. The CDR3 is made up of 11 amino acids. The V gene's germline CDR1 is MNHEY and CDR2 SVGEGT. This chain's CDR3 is CASARGTEAFF. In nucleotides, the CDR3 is TGTGCCAGCGCTAGGGGGACTGAAGCTTTCTTT.

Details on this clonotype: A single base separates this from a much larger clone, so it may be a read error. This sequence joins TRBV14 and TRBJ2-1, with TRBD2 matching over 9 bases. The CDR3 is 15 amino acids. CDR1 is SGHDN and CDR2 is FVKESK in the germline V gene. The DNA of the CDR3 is TGTGCCAGCAGCCAGGCTAGCGGGGTGTACAATGAGCCGTTCTTC. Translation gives CASSQASGVYNEPFF. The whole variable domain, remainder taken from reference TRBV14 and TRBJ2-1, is EAGVTQFPSHSVIEKGQTVTLRCDPISGHDNLYWYRRVMGKEIKFLLHFVKESKQDESGMPNNRFLAERTGGTYSTLKVQPAELEDSGVYFCASSQASGVYNEPFFGPGTRLTVL.

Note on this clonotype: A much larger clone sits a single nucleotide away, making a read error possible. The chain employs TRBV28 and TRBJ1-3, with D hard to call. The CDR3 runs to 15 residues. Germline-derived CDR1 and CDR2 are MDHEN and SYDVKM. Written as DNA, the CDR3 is TGTGCCAGCAGTTTAGCTGGGTTTGGAGAAAACACCATATGTTTT. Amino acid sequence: CASSLAGFGENTICF.

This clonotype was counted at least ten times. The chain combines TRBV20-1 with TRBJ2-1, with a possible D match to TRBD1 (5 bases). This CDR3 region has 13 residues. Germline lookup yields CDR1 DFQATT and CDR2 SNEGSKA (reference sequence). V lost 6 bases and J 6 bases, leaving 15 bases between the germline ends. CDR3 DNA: TGCAGTGCGGGAAGGTCCAGGGTCAATGAGCAGTTCTTC. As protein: CSAGRSRVNEQFF.

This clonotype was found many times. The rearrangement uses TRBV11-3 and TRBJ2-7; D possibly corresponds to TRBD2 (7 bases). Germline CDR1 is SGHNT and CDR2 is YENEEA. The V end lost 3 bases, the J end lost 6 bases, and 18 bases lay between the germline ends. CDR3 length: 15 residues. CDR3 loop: CASSLSFRGGGEQYF. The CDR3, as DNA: TGTGCCAGCAGCTTGTCGTTTAGGGGGGGAGGCGAGCAGTACTTC.